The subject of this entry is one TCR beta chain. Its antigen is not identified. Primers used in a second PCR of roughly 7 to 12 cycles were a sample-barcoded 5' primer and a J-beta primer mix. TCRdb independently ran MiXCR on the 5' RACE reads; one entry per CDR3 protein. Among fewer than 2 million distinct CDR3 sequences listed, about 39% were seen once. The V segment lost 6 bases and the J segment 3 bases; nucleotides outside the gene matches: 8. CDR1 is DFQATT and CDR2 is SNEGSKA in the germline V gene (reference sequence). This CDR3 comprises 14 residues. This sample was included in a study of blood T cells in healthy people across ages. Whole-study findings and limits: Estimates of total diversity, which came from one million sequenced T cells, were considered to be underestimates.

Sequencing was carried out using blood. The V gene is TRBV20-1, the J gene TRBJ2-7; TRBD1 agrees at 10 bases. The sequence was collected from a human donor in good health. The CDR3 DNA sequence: TGCAGTGCAAACCCCGGGACAGGGGTCTACGAGCAGTACTTC. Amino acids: CSANPGTGVYEQYF.